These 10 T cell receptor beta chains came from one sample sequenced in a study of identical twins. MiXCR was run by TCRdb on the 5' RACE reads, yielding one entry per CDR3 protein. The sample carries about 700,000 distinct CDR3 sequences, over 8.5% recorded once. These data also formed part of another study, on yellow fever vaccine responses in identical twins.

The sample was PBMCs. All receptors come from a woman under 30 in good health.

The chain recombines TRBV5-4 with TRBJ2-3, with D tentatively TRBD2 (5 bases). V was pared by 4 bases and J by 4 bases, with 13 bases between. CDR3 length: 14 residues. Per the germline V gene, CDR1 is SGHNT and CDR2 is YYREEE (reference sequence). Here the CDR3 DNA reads TGTGCCAGCAGCCCAATGAGTAGCGCAGATACGCAGTATTTT. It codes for CASSPMSSADTQYF.

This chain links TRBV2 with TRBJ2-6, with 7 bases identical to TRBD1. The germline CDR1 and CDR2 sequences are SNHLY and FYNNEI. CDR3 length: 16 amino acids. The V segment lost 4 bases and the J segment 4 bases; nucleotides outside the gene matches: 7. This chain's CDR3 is CASSGRTGIGANVLTF. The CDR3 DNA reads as TGTGCCAGCAGTGGGAGGACAGGCATAGGGGCCAACGTCCTGACTTTC. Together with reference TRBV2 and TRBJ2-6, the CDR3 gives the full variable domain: EPEVTQTPSHQVTQMGQEVILRCVPISNHLYFYWYRQILGQKVEFLVSFYNNEISEKSEIFDDQFSVERPDGSNFTLKIRSTKLEDSAMYFCASSGRTGIGANVLTFGAGSRLTVL.

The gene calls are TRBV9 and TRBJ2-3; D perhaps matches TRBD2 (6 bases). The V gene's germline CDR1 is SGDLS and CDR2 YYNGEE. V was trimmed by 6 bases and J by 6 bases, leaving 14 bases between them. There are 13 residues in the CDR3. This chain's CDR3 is CASTLGAGDTQYF. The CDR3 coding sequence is TGTGCCAGCACCCTGGGTGCGGGGGATACGCAGTATTTT.

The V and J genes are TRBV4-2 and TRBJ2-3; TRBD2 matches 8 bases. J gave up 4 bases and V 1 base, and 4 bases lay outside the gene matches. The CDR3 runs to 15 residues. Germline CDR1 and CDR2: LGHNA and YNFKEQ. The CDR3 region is CASSQVEAGADTQYF. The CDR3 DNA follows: TGTGCCAGCAGCCAAGTAGAAGCGGGAGCAGATACGCAGTATTTT.

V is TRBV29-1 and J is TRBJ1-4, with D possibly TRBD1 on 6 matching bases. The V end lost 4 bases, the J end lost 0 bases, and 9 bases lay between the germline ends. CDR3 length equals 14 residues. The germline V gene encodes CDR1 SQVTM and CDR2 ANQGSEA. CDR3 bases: TGCAGCGTTGCGTGGGACACAACTAATGAAAAACTGTTTTTT. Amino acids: CSVAWDTTNEKLFF. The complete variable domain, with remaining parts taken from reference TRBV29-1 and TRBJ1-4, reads SAVISQKPSRDICQRGTSLTIQCQVDSQVTMMFWYRQQPGQSLTLIATANQGSEATYESGFVIDKFPISRPNLTFSTLTVSNMSPEDSSIYLCSVAWDTTNEKLFFGSGTQLSVL.

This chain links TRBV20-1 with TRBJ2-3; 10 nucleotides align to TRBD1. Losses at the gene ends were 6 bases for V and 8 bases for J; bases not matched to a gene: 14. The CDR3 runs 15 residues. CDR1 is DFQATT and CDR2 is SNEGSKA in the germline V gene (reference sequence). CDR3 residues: CSAKRGTGVVSTQYF. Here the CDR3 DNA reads TGCAGTGCCAAGAGGGGGACAGGGGTTGTCAGTACGCAGTATTTT.

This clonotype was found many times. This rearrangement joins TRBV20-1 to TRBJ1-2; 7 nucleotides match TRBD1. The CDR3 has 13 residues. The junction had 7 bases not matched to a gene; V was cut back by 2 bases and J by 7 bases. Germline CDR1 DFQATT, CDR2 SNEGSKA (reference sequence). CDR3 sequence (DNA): TGCAGTGCTAGACAACCACAGGGGTTTGGCTACACCTTC. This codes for CSARQPQGFGYTF.

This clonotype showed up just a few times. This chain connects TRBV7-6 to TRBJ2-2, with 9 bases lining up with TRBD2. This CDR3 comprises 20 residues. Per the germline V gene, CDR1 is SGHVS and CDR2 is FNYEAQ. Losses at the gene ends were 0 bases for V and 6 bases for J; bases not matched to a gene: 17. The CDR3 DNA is TGTGCCAGCAGCTTAGCTTCGGTGGTGCGGGAGGGCCCGATCGCCGGGGAGCTGTTTTTT. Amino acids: CASSLASVVREGPIAGELFF.

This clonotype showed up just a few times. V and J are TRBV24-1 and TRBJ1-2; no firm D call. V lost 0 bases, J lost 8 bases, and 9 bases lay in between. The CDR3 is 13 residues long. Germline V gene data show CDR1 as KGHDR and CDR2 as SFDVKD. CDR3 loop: CATSDLTQTGYTF. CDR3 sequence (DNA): TGTGCCACCAGTGATTTGACCCAGACGGGCTACACCTTC.

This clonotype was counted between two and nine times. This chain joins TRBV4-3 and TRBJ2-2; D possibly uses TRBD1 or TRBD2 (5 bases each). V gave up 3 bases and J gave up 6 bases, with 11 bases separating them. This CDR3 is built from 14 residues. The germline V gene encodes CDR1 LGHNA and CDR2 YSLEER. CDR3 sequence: CASSQGRESGELFF. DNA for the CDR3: TGCGCCAGCAGCCAGGGCAGGGAGTCCGGGGAGCTGTTTTTT.